These 24 T cell receptor beta chains came from one sample sequenced in a study of CD8 T cells in Susac syndrome. The authors reverse transcribed about 0.5 to 1 ug RNA with random hexamers. TCRdb ran MiXCR on the immunoSEQ multiplex PCR reads and lists one entry per CDR3 protein. The sample comprises around 120,000 distinct CDR3 sequences, 90% to 95% of which are singletons, and approximately 0.12% rests with the top ten. The specimen was CD4+ T cells from PBMCs. These receptors were taken from a human donor with multiple sclerosis.

The V and J genes are TRBV30 and TRBJ1-1; no reliable D call. In germline, CDR1 is GTSNPN, CDR2 SVGIG (reference sequence). Trimming removed 0 bases from V and 1 base from J, with 6 bases in between. There are 13 residues in the CDR3. CDR3 in amino acids: CAWSVHRNTEAFF. DNA of the CDR3: TGTGCCTGGAGTGTACACAGGAACACTGAAGCTTTCTTT. Using reference TRBV30 and TRBJ1-1 for the parts outside the CDR3, the full variable domain is SQTIHQWPATLVQPVGSPLSLECTVEGTSNPNLYWYRQAAGRGLQLLFYSVGIGQISSEVPQNLSASRPQDRQFILSSKKLLLSDSGFYLCAWSVHRNTEAFFGQGTRLTVV.

The chain recombines TRBV6-5 with TRBJ2-4; 8 bases align to TRBD1. J gave up 7 bases and V 7 bases, and 12 bases lay outside the gene matches. The CDR3 runs to 15 residues. Germline lookup yields CDR1 MNHEY and CDR2 SVGAGI. CDR3: CASKGPGQGMNIQYF. CDR3 bases: TGTGCCAGCAAGGGGCCCGGACAGGGAATGAACATTCAGTACTTC.

The chain joins TRBV2 to TRBJ1-5; TRBD1 is a possible D gene (6 bases). The germline gives CDR1 SNHLY, CDR2 FYNNEI. Trimming took 7 bases from V and 4 from J, leaving 11 bases between them. This CDR3 spans 13 amino acids. CDR3 in amino acids: CASMTGENQPQHF. The CDR3 DNA reads as TGTGCCAGCATGACAGGAGAAAATCAGCCCCAGCATTTT.

The CDR3 sequence is CASSVGMRGITNYGYTF. CDR3 sequence (DNA): TGTGCCAGCAGCGTAGGTATGAGAGGGATTACAAACTATGGCTACACCTTC. V and J are TRBV9 and TRBJ1-2; D remains unclear. CDR1 is SGDLS, CDR2 YYNGEE, per germline. Trimming left V 0 bases short and J 2 bases short, with 17 bases between. The CDR3 contains 17 residues.

The rearrangement joins TRBV29-1 to TRBJ1-2; 8 bases fit TRBD1. The CDR3 runs to 13 residues. CDR1 SQVTM and CDR2 ANQGSEA come from the germline V gene. Trimming removed 7 bases from V and 7 bases from J; junction bases left unmatched: 11. This chain's CDR3 is CSAMTGALSGYTF. The CDR3 DNA follows: TGCAGCGCCATGACAGGGGCGCTCTCTGGCTACACCTTC.

In DNA form, the CDR3 reads TGTGCCAGCAGCTTCGCCAGGATCGCCGGGGAGCTGTTTTTT. Translation gives CASSFARIAGELFF. The genes are TRBV7-2 and TRBJ2-2; D is unclear. The V gene lost 3 bases and the J gene lost 6 bases, with 11 bases spanning the gap. CDR3 length equals 14 residues. CDR1 is SGHTA, CDR2 FQGNSA, per germline.

The rearrangement uses TRBV15 and TRBJ2-5; D unresolved. Per the germline V gene, CDR1 is LNHNV and CDR2 is YYDKDF (reference sequence). The CDR3 totals 15 residues. V lost 1 base and J 5 bases, leaving 14 bases between the germline ends. The CDR3 DNA reads TGTGCCACCAGCAGAGCCCGGGTCGCCAGGGAGACCCAGTACTTC. It yields the protein CATSRARVARETQYF.

The chain is built from TRBV29-1 and TRBJ2-7, with TRBD1 matching 9 bases. CDR1 is SQVTM, CDR2 ANQGSEA, per germline. The ends lost 6 bases at V and 7 bases at J; junction bases unmatched: 4. The CDR3 has 11 residues. The DNA of the CDR3 is TGCAGCGTGGCTGACAGGGGGGAGCAGTACTTC. This gives the protein CSVADRGEQYF.

The rearrangement uses TRBV19 and TRBJ2-1, with 12 bases matching TRBD2. The CDR3 totals 18 residues. V shed 0 bases and J 3 bases; nucleotides not matched to a gene: 6. Per the germline V gene, CDR1 is LNHDA and CDR2 is SQIVND (reference sequence). CDR3 sequence (DNA): TGTGCCAGTAGTATAGAGAGGACTAGCGGGGTGAGCTACAATGAGCAGTTCTTC. Translation gives CASSIERTSGVSYNEQFF.

V and J are TRBV9 and TRBJ1-1; D not resolved. Trimming removed 0 bases at V and 1 base at J, with 10 bases between. Germline assignment: CDR1 SGDLS and CDR2 YYNGEE. The CDR3 extends over 15 amino acids. Here the CDR3 reads CASSVVDHPNTEAFF. The CDR3 nucleotides read TGTGCCAGCAGCGTAGTCGACCACCCGAACACTGAAGCTTTCTTT.

V usage is TRBV7-7 and J usage is TRBJ2-5; 8 nucleotides match TRBD2. CDR1 SSHAT and CDR2 FNYEAQ come from the germline V gene (reference sequence). The CDR3 is made up of 15 amino acids. Trimming cost V 2 bases and J 2 bases; bases outside gene matches: 4. The CDR3 DNA reads TGTGCCAGCAGCTTACTAAGCGGGGGTCAAGAGACCCAGTACTTC. Translation gives CASSLLSGGQETQYF.

The V and J genes are TRBV30 and TRBJ2-7, with D possibly being TRBD1 or TRBD2 (5 bases each). The CDR3 is made up of 11 amino acids. Germline V gene lookup returns CDR1 GTSNPN and CDR2 SVGIG (reference sequence). Trimming cost V 4 bases and J 6 bases, with 10 bases left between them. The CDR3 spells CAWKGPGEQYF. For the CDR3, the DNA is TGTGCCTGGAAGGGACCAGGCGAGCAGTACTTC. The complete variable domain, with remaining parts taken from reference TRBV30 and TRBJ2-7, reads SQTIHQWPATLVQPVGSPLSLECTVEGTSNPNLYWYRQAAGRGLQLLFYSVGIGQISSEVPQNLSASRPQDRQFILSSKKLLLSDSGFYLCAWKGPGEQYFGPGTRLTVT.

CDR3 nucleotide sequence: TGCGCCAGCAGCTTGGCGGGCGAGAGCGCTTGGGGGGAGCAGTTCTTC. This sequence encodes CASSLAGESAWGEQFF. This chain connects TRBV5-1 to TRBJ2-1, with D perhaps being TRBD1 or TRBD2 (5 bases each). With 0 bases removed from V and 10 bases from J, the gap between germline ends came to 20 bases. The CDR3 has 16 amino acids. Germline CDR1 SGHRS, CDR2 YFSETQ.

The V gene is TRBV12-3 or TRBV12-4, the J gene TRBJ1-3; the D is unclear. The CDR3 totals 14 residues. With 6 bases removed from V and 0 bases from J, the gap between germline ends came to 9 bases. The CDR3 DNA follows: TGTGCCAGCAGGGAACAGAGCTCTGGAAACACCATATATTTT. Amino acid sequence: CASREQSSGNTIYF.

V is TRBV10-3 and J is TRBJ1-5; D might be TRBD1 (5 bases). The V end was cut by 9 bases, the J end by 4 bases, with 10 bases between. CDR3 size: 12 residues. Germline CDR1 reads ENHRY; CDR2 reads SYGVKD. CDR3 sequence reads: CAIGDGNQPQHF. In DNA form, the CDR3 reads TGTGCCATAGGGGACGGGAATCAGCCCCAGCATTTT.

The J gene is TRBJ1-6, the V gene TRBV15; maybe TRBD1 (6 bases). The CDR3 totals 14 residues. The germline V and J ends were trimmed by 7 bases and 7 bases, with 14 bases remaining between them. Germline V gene data show CDR1 as LNHNV and CDR2 as YYDKDF (reference sequence). The CDR3 sequence is CATTFGGGNSPLHF. CDR3 nucleotide sequence: TGTGCCACCACATTCGGGGGGGGCAATTCACCCCTCCACTTT.

The V gene is TRBV29-1, the J gene TRBJ1-1; D is undetermined. This CDR3 is 12 amino acids long. Deletions cut 0 bases from V and 6 bases from J, with 8 bases between. Germline V gene data show CDR1 as SQVTM and CDR2 as ANQGSEA. Here the CDR3 DNA reads TGCAGCGTTGAAGACGCGACCTCTGAAGCTTTCTTT. Its protein product is CSVEDATSEAFF.

The chain is built from TRBV4-3 and TRBJ1-2, with D uncertain. Trimming took 0 bases from V and 6 from J, leaving 14 bases between them. This CDR3 has 15 residues. The germline gives CDR1 LGHNA, CDR2 YSLEER. The CDR3 DNA sequence: TGCGCCAGCAGCCAAGATATGTGGAATAGGGATGGCTACACCTTC. Translation: CASSQDMWNRDGYTF.

The chain links TRBV7-2 to TRBJ2-1, with D perhaps TRBD1 (5 bases). Germline CDR1 SGHTA, CDR2 FQGNSA. The CDR3 has 11 residues. V gave up 5 bases and J gave up 9 bases, with 8 bases separating them. The CDR3 loop is CASSRGGEQFF. The CDR3 region has the DNA TGTGCCAGCAGCAGGGGTGGTGAGCAGTTCTTC.

The chain employs TRBV20-1 and TRBJ1-6; D is unclear. Trimming took off 2 bases at V and 4 bases at J, with 12 bases between the two ends. Germline CDR1 reads DFQATT; CDR2 reads SNEGSKA (reference sequence). The CDR3 extends over 15 amino acids. The CDR3 DNA follows: TGCAGTGCTAGAATCGGGCCAGCGTATAATTCACCCCTCCACTTT. Protein product: CSARIGPAYNSPLHF.

In DNA, the CDR3 is TGTGCCAGCATCAAGCGGGAGAGTACCGGGGAGCTGTTTTTT. This sequence encodes CASIKRESTGELFF. The rearrangement joins TRBV12-3 or TRBV12-4 to TRBJ2-2; 8 positions match TRBD2. The junction had 6 bases not matched to a gene; V was cut back by 7 bases and J by 5 bases. This CDR3 contains 14 residues.

The J gene is TRBJ1-6, the V gene TRBV7-6; 10 positions match TRBD1. The V segment lost 5 bases and the J segment 10 bases; nucleotides outside the gene matches: 14. Per the germline V gene, CDR1 is SGHVS and CDR2 is FNYEAQ. The CDR3 consists of 17 residues. The CDR3 loop reads CASSQDRGQASSSPLHF. CDR3 sequence (DNA): TGTGCCAGCAGCCAAGACAGGGGGCAGGCGTCGAGCTCACCCCTCCACTTT. Complete variable domain (other parts from reference TRBV7-6 and TRBJ1-6): GAGVSQSPRYKVTKRGQDVALRCDPISGHVSLYWYRQALGQGPEFLTYFNYEAQQDKSGLPNDRFSAERPEGSISTLTIQRTEQRDSAMYRCASSQDRGQASSSPLHFGNGTRLTVT.

This chain connects TRBV13 to TRBJ2-7; 12 bases fit TRBD1. J lost 6 bases, V lost 5 bases, and 5 bases had no gene match. Germline CDR1 is PRHDT and CDR2 is FYEKMQ (reference sequence). The CDR3 has 14 residues. CDR3 sequence (DNA): TGTGCCAGCAGCCACGGGGGACAGGGGGCCGAGCAGTACTTC. Encoded protein: CASSHGGQGAEQYF.

The J gene is TRBJ2-7, the V gene TRBV2; either TRBD1 or TRBD2 may supply D (5 bases each). CDR3 length: 13 amino acids. Per the germline V gene, CDR1 is SNHLY and CDR2 is FYNNEI. V was trimmed by 3 bases and J by 3 bases, leaving 9 bases between them. The CDR3 DNA reads as TGTGCCAGCAGTGAGGGGGAAGGCTACGAGCAGTACTTC. Its protein product is CASSEGEGYEQYF.